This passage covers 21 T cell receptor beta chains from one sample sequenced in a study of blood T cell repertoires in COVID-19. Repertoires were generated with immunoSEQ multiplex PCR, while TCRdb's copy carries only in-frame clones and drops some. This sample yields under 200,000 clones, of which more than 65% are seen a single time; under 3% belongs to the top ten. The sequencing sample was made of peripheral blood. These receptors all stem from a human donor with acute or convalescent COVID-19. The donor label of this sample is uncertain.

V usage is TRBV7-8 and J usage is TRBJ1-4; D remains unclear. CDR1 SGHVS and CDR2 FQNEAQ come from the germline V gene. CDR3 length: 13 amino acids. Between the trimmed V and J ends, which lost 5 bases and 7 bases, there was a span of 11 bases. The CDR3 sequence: CASSQEEGEKLFF. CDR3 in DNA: TGTGCCAGCAGCCAGGAGGAGGGTGAAAAACTGTTTTTT. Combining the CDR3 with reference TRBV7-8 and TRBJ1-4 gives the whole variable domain GAGVSQSPRYKVAKRGQDVALRCDPISGHVSLFWYQQALGQGPEFLTYFQNEAQLDKSGLPSDRFFAERPEGSVSTLKIQRTQQEDSAVYLCASSQEEGEKLFFGSGTQLSVL.

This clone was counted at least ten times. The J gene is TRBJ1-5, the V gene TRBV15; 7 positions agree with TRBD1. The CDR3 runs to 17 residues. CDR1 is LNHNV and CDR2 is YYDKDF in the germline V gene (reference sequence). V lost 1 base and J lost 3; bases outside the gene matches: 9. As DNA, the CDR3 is TGTGCCACCAGCAGAGGCGGGCAGGGGGGCCCCAATCAGCCCCAGCATTTT. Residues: CATSRGGQGGPNQPQHF.

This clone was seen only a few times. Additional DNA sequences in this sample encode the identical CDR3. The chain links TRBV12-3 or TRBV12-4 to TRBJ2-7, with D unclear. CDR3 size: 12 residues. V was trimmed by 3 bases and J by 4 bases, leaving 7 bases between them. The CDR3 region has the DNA TGTGCCAGCAGTTTCCGACATTACGAGCAGTACTTC. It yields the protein CASSFRHYEQYF.

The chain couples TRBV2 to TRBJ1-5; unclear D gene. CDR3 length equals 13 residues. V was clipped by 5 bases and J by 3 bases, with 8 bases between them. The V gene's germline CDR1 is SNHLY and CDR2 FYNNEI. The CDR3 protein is CASSPQTNQPQHF. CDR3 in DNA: TGTGCCAGCAGTCCACAGACCAATCAGCCCCAGCATTTT.

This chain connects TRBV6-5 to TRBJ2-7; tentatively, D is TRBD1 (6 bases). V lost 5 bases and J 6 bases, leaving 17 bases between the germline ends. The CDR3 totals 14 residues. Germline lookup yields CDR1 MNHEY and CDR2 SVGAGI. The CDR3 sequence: CASSPLTPRGEQYF. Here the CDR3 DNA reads TGTGCCAGCAGTCCCCTGACTCCCAGGGGCGAGCAGTACTTC.

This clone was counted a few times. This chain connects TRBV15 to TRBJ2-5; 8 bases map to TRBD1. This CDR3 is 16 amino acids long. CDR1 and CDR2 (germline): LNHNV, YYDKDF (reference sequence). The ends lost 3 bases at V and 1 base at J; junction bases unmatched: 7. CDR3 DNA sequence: TGTGCCACCAGCAGTGGTTTTGGACAGGGCCAAGAGACCCAGTACTTC. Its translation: CATSSGFGQGQETQYF.

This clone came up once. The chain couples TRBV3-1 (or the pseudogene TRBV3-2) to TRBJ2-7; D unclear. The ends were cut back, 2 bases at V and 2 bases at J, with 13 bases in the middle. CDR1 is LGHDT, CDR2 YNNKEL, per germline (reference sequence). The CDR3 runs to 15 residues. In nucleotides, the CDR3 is TGTGCCAGCAGCCAAAGGCGGAGCCCCCCCTACGAGCAGTACTTC. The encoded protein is CASSQRRSPPYEQYF.

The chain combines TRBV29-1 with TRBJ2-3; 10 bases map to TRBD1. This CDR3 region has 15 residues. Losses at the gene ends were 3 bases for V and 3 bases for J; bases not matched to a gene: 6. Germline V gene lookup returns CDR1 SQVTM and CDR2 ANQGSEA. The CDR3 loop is CSVEGTGVGTDTQYF. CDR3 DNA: TGCAGCGTTGAGGGGACAGGGGTAGGGACAGATACGCAGTATTTT.

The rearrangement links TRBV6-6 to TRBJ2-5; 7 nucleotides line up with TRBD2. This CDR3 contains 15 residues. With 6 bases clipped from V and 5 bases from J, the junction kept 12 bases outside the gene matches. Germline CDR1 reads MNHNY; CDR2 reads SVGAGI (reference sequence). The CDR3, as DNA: TGTGCCAGCAGACAAGGGAGGGAAGAATGGGAGACCCAGTACTTC. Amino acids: CASRQGREEWETQYF.

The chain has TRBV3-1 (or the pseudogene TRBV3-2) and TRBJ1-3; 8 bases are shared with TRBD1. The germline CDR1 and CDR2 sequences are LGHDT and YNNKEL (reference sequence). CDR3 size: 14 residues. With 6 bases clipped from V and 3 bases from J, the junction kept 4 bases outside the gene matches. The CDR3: CASRPTGVGNTIYF. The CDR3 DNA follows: TGTGCCAGCAGGCCGACAGGGGTTGGAAACACCATATATTTT.

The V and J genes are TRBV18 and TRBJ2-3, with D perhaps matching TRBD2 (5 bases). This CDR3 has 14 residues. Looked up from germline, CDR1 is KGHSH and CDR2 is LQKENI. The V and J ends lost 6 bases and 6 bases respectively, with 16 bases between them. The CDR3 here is CASSRAGRGDTQYF. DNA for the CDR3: TGTGCCAGCTCGCGCGCAGGACGAGGGGATACGCAGTATTTT.

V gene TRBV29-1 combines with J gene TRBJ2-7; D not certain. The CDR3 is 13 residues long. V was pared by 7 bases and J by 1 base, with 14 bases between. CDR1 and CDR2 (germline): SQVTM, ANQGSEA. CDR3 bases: TGCAGCGGGGCCGAGAGAAGTTCCTACGAGCAGTACTTC. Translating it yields CSGAERSSYEQYF.

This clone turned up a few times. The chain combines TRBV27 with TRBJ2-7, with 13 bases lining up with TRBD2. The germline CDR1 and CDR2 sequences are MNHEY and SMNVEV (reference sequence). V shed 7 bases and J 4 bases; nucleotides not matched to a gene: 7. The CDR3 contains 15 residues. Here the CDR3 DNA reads TGTGCCAGCACCCCGGGACTAGCGGGAAGGTACGAGCAGTACTTC. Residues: CASTPGLAGRYEQYF.

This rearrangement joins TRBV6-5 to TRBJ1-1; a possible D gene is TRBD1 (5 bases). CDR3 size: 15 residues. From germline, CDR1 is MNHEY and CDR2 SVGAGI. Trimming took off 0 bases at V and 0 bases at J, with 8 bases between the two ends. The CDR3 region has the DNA TGTGCCAGCAGTTACTCAAGACAGCTGAACACTGAAGCTTTCTTT. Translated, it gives CASSYSRQLNTEAFF.

CDR3 bases: TGTGCCAGCAGCCAAGATGACAGGGGCTCTGAAGCTTTCTTT. As protein: CASSQDDRGSEAFF. The rearrangement links TRBV3-1 (or the pseudogene TRBV3-2) to TRBJ1-1; TRBD1 matches at 8 bases. This CDR3 contains 14 residues. The germline CDR1 and CDR2 sequences are LGHDT and YNNKEL (reference sequence). After removal of 0 bases from V and 6 bases from J, the junction contained 3 bases not matched to a gene.

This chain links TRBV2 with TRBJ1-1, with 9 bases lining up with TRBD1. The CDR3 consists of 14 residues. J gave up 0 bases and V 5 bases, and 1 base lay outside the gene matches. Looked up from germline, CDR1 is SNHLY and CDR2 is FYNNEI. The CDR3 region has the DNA TGTGCCAGCAGTCGACAGGGGGTGAACACTGAAGCTTTCTTT. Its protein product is CASSRQGVNTEAFF.

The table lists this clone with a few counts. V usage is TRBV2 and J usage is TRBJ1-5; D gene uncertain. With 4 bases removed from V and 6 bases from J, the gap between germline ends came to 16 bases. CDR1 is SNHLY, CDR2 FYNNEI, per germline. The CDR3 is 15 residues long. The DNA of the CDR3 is TGTGCCAGCAGTGGCGGGAGGGCTAGTGTTCAGCCCCAGCATTTT. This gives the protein CASSGGRASVQPQHF. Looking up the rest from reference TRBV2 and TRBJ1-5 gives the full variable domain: EPEVTQTPSHQVTQMGQEVILRCVPISNHLYFYWYRQILGQKVEFLVSFYNNEISEKSEIFDDQFSVERPDGSNFTLKIRSTKLEDSAMYFCASSGGRASVQPQHFGDGTRLSIL.

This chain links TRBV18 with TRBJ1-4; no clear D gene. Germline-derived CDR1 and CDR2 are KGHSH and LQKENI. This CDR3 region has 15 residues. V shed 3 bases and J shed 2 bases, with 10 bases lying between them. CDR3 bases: TGTGCCAGCTCACCCGGCATCGGGACTAATGAAAAACTGTTTTTT. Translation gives CASSPGIGTNEKLFF.

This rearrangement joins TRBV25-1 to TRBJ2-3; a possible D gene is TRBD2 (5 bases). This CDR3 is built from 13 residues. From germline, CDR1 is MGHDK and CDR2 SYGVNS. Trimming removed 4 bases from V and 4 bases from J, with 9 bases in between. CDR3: CASSGGAADTQYF. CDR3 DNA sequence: TGTGCCAGCAGTGGGGGAGCGGCAGATACGCAGTATTTT. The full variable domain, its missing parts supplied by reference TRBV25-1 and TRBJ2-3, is EADIYQTPRYLVIGTGKKITLECSQTMGHDKMYWYQQDPGMELHLIHYSYGVNSTEKGDLSSESTVSRIRTEHFPLTLESARPSHTSQYLCASSGGAADTQYFGPGTRLTVL.

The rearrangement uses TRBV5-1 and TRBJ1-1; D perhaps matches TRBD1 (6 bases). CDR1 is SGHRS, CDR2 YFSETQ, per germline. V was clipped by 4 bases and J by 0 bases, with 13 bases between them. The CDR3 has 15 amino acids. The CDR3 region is CASSPGTPLNTEAFF. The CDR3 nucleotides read TGCGCCAGCAGCCCCGGGACACCTTTGAACACTGAAGCTTTCTTT.

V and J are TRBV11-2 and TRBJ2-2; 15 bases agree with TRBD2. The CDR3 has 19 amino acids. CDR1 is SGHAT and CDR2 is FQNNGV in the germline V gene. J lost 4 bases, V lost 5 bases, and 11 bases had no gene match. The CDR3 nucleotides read TGTGCCAGCAGCCGACTAGGACTAGCGGGGGGGCCGGCCACCGGGGAGCTGTTTTTT. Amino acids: CASSRLGLAGGPATGELFF.